This T cell receptor beta chain was sequenced during a study of blood T cell repertoires in COVID-19. Study-level information: Sites in the United States, Italy and Spain provided acute and convalescent COVID-19 samples.

This CDR3 has 14 amino acids. V dropped 3 bases and J dropped 1 base, with 11 bases sitting between them. Germline CDR1 is DFQATT and CDR2 is SNEGSKA (reference sequence). TCRdb's copy holds only in-frame clones and misses some; the assay was immunoSEQ multiplex PCR. The sample has about 260,000 clones, over 75% seen once. This sequence joins TRBV20-1 and TRBJ2-3; D call uncertain. The source material was peripheral blood. This TCR came from a human donor in a cohort sampled during active COVID-19. The CDR3: CSASADAGTDTQYF. Here the CDR3 DNA reads TGCAGTGCTAGTGCAGATGCGGGCACAGATACGCAGTATTTT.